The rows below give T cell receptor beta chains drawn from one sample of a study of blood T cell repertoires in COVID-19. Sequencing used immunoSEQ multiplex PCR; TCRdb keeps in-frame clones, though not all of them. The profile shows roughly 250,000 clones, under 90% of them singletons. The sample consisted of peripheral blood. The receptors shown here come from a human donor in a cohort sampled during active COVID-19. The CDR3 runs from the conserved cysteine through the conserved F or W. The order of the fields is clone size, V gene, J gene, D gene, CDR3 DNA, CDR3 protein. D genes are given only for firm matches. Rows give clone size only sometimes, using once, few, many, or a class for an expanded clone.

size: .
V: TRBV7-9
J: TRBJ2-1
D: .
DNA: TGTGCCAGCAGCTCACTCGGGGGTTCCTACAATGAGCAGTTCTTC
CDR3: CASSSLGGSYNEQFF

size: .
V: TRBV5-1
J: TRBJ1-1
D: TRBD1
DNA: TGCGCCAGCAGCTTTCAGACAGGGGGAAGTAGTACTGAAGCTTTCTTT
CDR3: CASSFQTGGSSTEAFF

size: few
V: TRBV2
J: TRBJ2-3
D: TRBD2
DNA: TGTGCCAGCACCGCAATCCGACTAGCGGGAGTTCCCAACGCCGCCAATACGCAGTATTTT
CDR3: CASTAIRLAGVPNAANTQYF

size: .
V: TRBV27
J: TRBJ2-5
D: TRBD1
DNA: TGTGCCAGCAGGCCTGACAGGGGGCAAGGGACCCAGTACTTC
CDR3: CASRPDRGQGTQYF

size: few
V: TRBV30
J: TRBJ2-7
D: TRBD2
DNA: TGTGCCTGGTCTTCTAGCGGGGTCCACGAGCAGTACTTC
CDR3: CAWSSSGVHEQYF

size: many
V: TRBV19
J: TRBJ2-3
D: .
DNA: TGTGCCAGTAGACTAGCCGGAGATACGCAGTATTTT
CDR3: CASRLAGDTQYF

size: .
V: TRBV2
J: TRBJ2-7
D: TRBD1
DNA: TGTGCCAGCAGGACCCTCTGGGACAGCTACGAGCAGTACTTC
CDR3: CASRTLWDSYEQYF

size: .
V: TRBV6-2/TRBV6-3
J: TRBJ1-4
D: TRBD1
DNA: TGTGCCAGCAGTCGGACAGGGCCCAATGAAAAACTGTTTTTT
CDR3: CASSRTGPNEKLFF

size: .
V: TRBV7-8
J: TRBJ2-7
D: TRBD2
DNA: TGTGCCAGCAGCTTTCTAGCGGGAAACACCTACGAGCAGTACTTC
CDR3: CASSFLAGNTYEQYF

size: .
V: TRBV18
J: TRBJ2-3
D: .
DNA: TGTGCCAGCTCACCTGAATCAGGGGTTTACACAGATACGCAGTATTTT
CDR3: CASSPESGVYTDTQYF

size: .
V: TRBV19
J: TRBJ2-2
D: TRBD1
DNA: TGTGCCAGTAGTATCAAAGGGGGCATTGGGGTCGGGGAGCTGTTTTTT
CDR3: CASSIKGGIGVGELFF

size: .
V: TRBV7-9
J: TRBJ2-5
D: .
DNA: TGTGCCAGCAGCGCGGTAGAGACCCAGTACTTC
CDR3: CASSAVETQYF

size: once
V: TRBV3-1/TRBV3-2
J: TRBJ2-3
D: TRBD2
DNA: TGTGCCAGCAGCCAGGGAGGACTAGCGGGACTGAGCACAGATACGCAGTATTTT
CDR3: CASSQGGLAGLSTDTQYF

size: .
V: TRBV2
J: TRBJ1-6
D: TRBD1
DNA: TGTGCCAGCAGACTACAGGGGAGCTCCTATAATTCACCCCTCCACTTT
CDR3: CASRLQGSSYNSPLHF

size: .
V: TRBV6-1
J: TRBJ2-7
D: .
DNA: TGTGCCAGCAGTGAATGGTCGCGGGATGGCGAGCAGTACTTC
CDR3: CASSEWSRDGEQYF

size: .
V: TRBV7-8
J: TRBJ1-4
D: TRBD1
DNA: TGTGCCAGCAGCTTAGGACAGGGGAATGAAAAACTGTTTTTT
CDR3: CASSLGQGNEKLFF

size: .
V: TRBV7-8
J: TRBJ1-2
D: TRBD1
DNA: TGTGCCAGCAGCTTAGCAGGTTTAGGGACAGGGAACGGCTACACCTTC
CDR3: CASSLAGLGTGNGYTF

size: .
V: TRBV19
J: TRBJ1-5
D: TRBD1
DNA: TGTGCCAGTTCCGACAGGGGGCTAAATCAGCCCCAGCATTTT
CDR3: CASSDRGLNQPQHF

size: .
V: TRBV21-1
J: TRBJ2-1
D: .
DNA: TGTGCCAGCGCCCCGGGACTAGCGGGATGCAACCGTCAGGTTGAGCAGTTCTTC
CDR3: CASAPGLAGCNRQVEQFF

size: .
V: TRBV21-1
J: TRBJ2-7
D: .
DNA: TGTGCCACCCTAGCGACAGGGTTTACCTACGAGCAGTACTTC
CDR3: CATLATGFTYEQYF

size: once
V: TRBV20-1
J: TRBJ2-1
D: TRBD2
DNA: TGCAGTGCTAGTCCTAGCGGGAGCTACAATGAGCAGTTCTTC
CDR3: CSASPSGSYNEQFF

size: .
V: TRBV27
J: TRBJ2-5
D: .
DNA: TGTGCCAGCAGCTCAGGGATTCCGGGACTCGAGACCCAGTACTTC
CDR3: CASSSGIPGLETQYF

size: .
V: TRBV28
J: TRBJ1-4
D: TRBD1
DNA: TGTGCCAGCAGTTACTCCGGGACAGGGGCAAAACTGTTTTTT
CDR3: CASSYSGTGAKLFF

size: few
V: TRBV19
J: TRBJ1-5
D: TRBD1
DNA: TGTGCCAGTAGTGGACAGGGGTATATGGAGCCCCAGCATTTT
CDR3: CASSGQGYMEPQHF

size: once
V: TRBV12-3/TRBV12-4
J: TRBJ2-1
D: TRBD2
DNA: TGTGCCAGCAGTTTACAGGCGGGAGGTCTGATGTTCTTC
CDR3: CASSLQAGGLMFF

size: .
V: TRBV5-6
J: TRBJ1-1
D: .
DNA: TGTGCCAGCAGCTTGGCCGGAGGCAGAGCTAACACTGAAGCTTTCTTT
CDR3: CASSLAGGRANTEAFF

size: .
V: TRBV19
J: TRBJ2-5
D: .
DNA: TGTGCCAGTAGTGAGGGGGTCCAAGAGACCCAGTACTTC
CDR3: CASSEGVQETQYF

size: .
V: TRBV4-1
J: TRBJ1-6
D: TRBD1
DNA: TGCGCCAGCAGCCATACCCCGGGACAGGCCAACTATAATTCACCCCTCCACTTT
CDR3: CASSHTPGQANYNSPLHF

size: few
V: TRBV7-2
J: TRBJ1-2
D: TRBD1
DNA: TGTGCCAGCAGCTTAGGTGTTGGGACAGGGTGGCGTGGCTACACCTTC
CDR3: CASSLGVGTGWRGYTF

size: few
V: TRBV7-3
J: TRBJ2-1
D: TRBD2
DNA: TGTGCCAGCAGCTTAACGGGGAATCCGGGACTAGCGGGAGGGGGGCAGTTCTTC
CDR3: CASSLTGNPGLAGGGQFF

size: few
V: TRBV5-1
J: TRBJ1-2
D: .
DNA: TGCGCCAGCAGCCTAGGGGGTGCAAATAACTATGGCTACACCTTC
CDR3: CASSLGGANNYGYTF

size: .
V: TRBV18
J: TRBJ2-2
D: TRBD1
DNA: TGTGCCAGCTCACCACCGGGGACAGGGGGCACCGGGGAGCTGTTTTTT
CDR3: CASSPPGTGGTGELFF

size: .
V: TRBV15
J: TRBJ1-2
D: .
DNA: TGTGCCACCAGCCCGACAGGCTTCTATGGCTACACCTTC
CDR3: CATSPTGFYGYTF

size: .
V: TRBV19
J: TRBJ2-2
D: TRBD1
DNA: TGTGCCAGTAGAGGAAGGGGGCAGGGCGGGGAGCTGTTTTTT
CDR3: CASRGRGQGGELFF

size: .
V: TRBV19
J: TRBJ1-5
D: .
DNA: TGTGCCAGTAGCGCCGGGGGGGGCGTGGGGAATGGGATAAATCAGCCCCAGCATTTT
CDR3: CASSAGGGVGNGINQPQHF

size: few
V: TRBV7-2
J: TRBJ1-2
D: .
DNA: TGTGCCAGCAGCTTAGATCTCGACTATGGCTACACCTTC
CDR3: CASSLDLDYGYTF

size: .
V: TRBV7-9
J: TRBJ2-7
D: TRBD2
DNA: TGTGCCAGCAGCTTAGTACTAGCGGTCACCTACGAGCAGTACTTC
CDR3: CASSLVLAVTYEQYF

size: .
V: TRBV5-1
J: TRBJ1-2
D: TRBD1
DNA: TGCGCCAGCACTCTCCTGGGACAGGGAGTGAGCGGCTACACCTTC
CDR3: CASTLLGQGVSGYTF

size: .
V: TRBV28
J: TRBJ1-2
D: .
DNA: TGTGCCAGCTCGGCCGAGGGCTATGGCTACACCTTC
CDR3: CASSAEGYGYTF

size: .
V: TRBV4-3
J: TRBJ2-6
D: .
DNA: TGCGCCAGCAGCCAAGATCCAGGGGCTGGGGCCAACGTCCTGACTTTC
CDR3: CASSQDPGAGANVLTF

size: .
V: TRBV21-1
J: TRBJ1-5
D: .
DNA: TGTGCCAGCAGCGCCCACGACAGGGGAGGGATTCAGCCCCAGCATTTT
CDR3: CASSAHDRGGIQPQHF

size: few
V: TRBV19
J: TRBJ2-2
D: .
DNA: TGTGCCAGTAGTATAGTGCAGGGGACCGGGGAGCTGTTTTTT
CDR3: CASSIVQGTGELFF

size: .
V: TRBV27
J: TRBJ2-7
D: TRBD2
DNA: TGTGCCAGCAGTTTAACGACTAGCGGGTCCTACGAGCAGTACTTC
CDR3: CASSLTTSGSYEQYF

size: .
V: TRBV6-1
J: TRBJ2-3
D: TRBD1
DNA: TGTGCCAGCAGTGAGGGGACGGGACAGAGATTCACAGATACGCAGTATTTT
CDR3: CASSEGTGQRFTDTQYF

size: .
V: TRBV7-9
J: TRBJ2-7
D: .
DNA: TGTGCCAGCAGCCGTGACAGTTCGAAGCAGTACTTC
CDR3: CASSRDSSKQYF

size: .
V: TRBV2
J: TRBJ2-2
D: TRBD1
DNA: TGTGCCAGCAGTGAAGGAGGGGGCGCTGCCGGGGAGCTGTTTTTT
CDR3: CASSEGGGAAGELFF

size: .
V: TRBV10-2
J: TRBJ1-2
D: .
DNA: TGCGCCAGCAGTGAGGGGTGGACAGAATATGGCTACACCTTC
CDR3: CASSEGWTEYGYTF

size: many
V: TRBV6-5
J: TRBJ2-5
D: .
DNA: TGTGCCAGCAGTTACTCGGCCCAGGGCCTGGTTCGGGCCCAGTACTTC
CDR3: CASSYSAQGLVRAQYF